This TCR beta chain was recovered during a study of cytomegalovirus exposure and HLA in healthy donors. Findings and limits, study-wide: Among TCR sequences, most were rare, though some public TCRs appeared in many donors.

60 Vbeta and 13 Jbeta primers were used in PCR. Assay used: immunoSEQ multiplex PCR; TCRdb lists only in-frame clones, some missing. The table lists about 160,000 clones, around 81% of them singletons. Remarks on this clone: Antigen: not known.

This TCR was sampled from a man aged 40-50 years in good health and CMV-seronegative. The sequenced sample consisted of PBMCs.

CDR3 coding DNA: TGTGCCAGCAGCCCAACCGGGGAGCTGTTTTTT. Protein product: CASSPTGELFF. The gene calls are TRBV7-9 and TRBJ2-2; no firm D call. CDR1 is SEHNR, CDR2 FQNEAQ, per germline (reference sequence). This CDR3 region has 11 residues. V shed 5 bases and J shed 5 bases, with 3 bases lying between them.